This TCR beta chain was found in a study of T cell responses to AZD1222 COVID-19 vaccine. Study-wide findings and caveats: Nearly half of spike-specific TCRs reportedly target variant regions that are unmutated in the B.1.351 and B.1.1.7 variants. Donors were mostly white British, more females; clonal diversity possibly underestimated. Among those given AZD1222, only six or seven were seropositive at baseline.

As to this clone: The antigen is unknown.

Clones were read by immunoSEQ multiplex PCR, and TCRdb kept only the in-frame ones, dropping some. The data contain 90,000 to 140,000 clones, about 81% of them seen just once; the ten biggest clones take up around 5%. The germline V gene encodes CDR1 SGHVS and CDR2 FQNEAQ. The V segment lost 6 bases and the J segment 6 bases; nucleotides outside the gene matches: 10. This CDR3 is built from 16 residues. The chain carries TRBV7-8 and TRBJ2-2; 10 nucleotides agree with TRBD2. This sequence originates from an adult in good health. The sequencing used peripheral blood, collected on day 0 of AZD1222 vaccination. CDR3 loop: CASSFLSGGAPGELFF. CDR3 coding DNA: TGTGCCAGCAGTTTCCTCAGCGGGGGGGCACCCGGGGAGCTGTTTTTT.